The rows below give T cell receptor beta chains drawn from one sample of a study of T cell responses to AZD1222 COVID-19 vaccine. Clones were read by immunoSEQ multiplex PCR, and TCRdb kept only the in-frame ones, dropping some. Among about 120,000 clones listed, roughly 89% were seen once. The sample here was peripheral blood, taken 28 days after the second AZD1222 dose. These receptors were taken from an adult who received the AZD1222 COVID-19 vaccine. Both conserved end residues are part of each CDR3. A D gene is named only where the DNA matches it firmly. For some rows the clone size is stated as once, few or many, or as a class when expanded; others skip it.

v_call,d_call,j_call,clone_size,cdr3_nt,cdr3_aa
TRBV7-2,TRBD2,TRBJ2-1,-,TGTGCCAGCAGCTTTGGTGCGGGAGCGGCGCAGTTCTTC,CASSFGAGAAQFF
TRBV29-1,TRBD1,TRBJ1-1,-,TGCAGCGTTGTCGGGACAGCCGAGGGGGACACTGAAGCTTTCTTT,CSVVGTAEGDTEAFF
TRBV21-1,-,TRBJ1-2,-,TGTGCCAGCAGCAAAGCTTCGACAGGGGAGCGTCCCCTAGACTACACCTTC,CASSKASTGERPLDYTF
TRBV19,-,TRBJ2-7,-,TGTGCCAGTAGCGATAAGGGGCTAGGGAGAGTGCGGGACGAGCAGTACTTC,CASSDKGLGRVRDEQYF
TRBV4-3,TRBD2,TRBJ2-1,-,TGCGCCAGCAGCCAAGTACGGCTAGCGGGAAACGAGCAGTTCTTC,CASSQVRLAGNEQFF
TRBV3-1/TRBV3-2,-,TRBJ1-4,-,TGTGCCAGCAGCCAAGATGAAGAGGGATCGGATGAAAAACTGTTTTTT,CASSQDEEGSDEKLFF
TRBV11-2,TRBD1,TRBJ2-1,-,TGTGCCAGCACGTTGAGGGGGCAGACCTACAATGAGCAGTTCTTC,CASTLRGQTYNEQFF
TRBV7-3,-,TRBJ2-5,-,TGTGCCAGCAGCTCCCGCTCCGGGGAGACCCAGTACTTC,CASSSRSGETQYF
TRBV19,TRBD2,TRBJ2-1,few,TGTGCCAGTAGGAAACTAGCGGGAGGTCATGAGCAGTTCTTC,CASRKLAGGHEQFF
TRBV7-3,TRBD1,TRBJ2-5,-,TGTGCCAGCAGCCGGGACAGGGGGGAAGAGACCCAGTACTTC,CASSRDRGEETQYF
TRBV7-3,-,TRBJ2-3,-,TGTGCCAGCAGCTACGGCAGCACAGATACGCAGTATTTT,CASSYGSTDTQYF
TRBV19,-,TRBJ2-5,-,TGTGCCAGTAAAAAAACAGGGCAAGAGACCCAGTACTTC,CASKKTGQETQYF
TRBV11-3,-,TRBJ2-1,-,TGTGCCAGCCGAGGGGTAAGAAATGAGCAGTTCTTC,CASRGVRNEQFF
TRBV11-3,TRBD2,TRBJ2-1,-,TGTGCCAGCAGCCCGACTAGCGGGGGGACAAATGAGCAGTTCTTC,CASSPTSGGTNEQFF
TRBV28,TRBD1,TRBJ1-6,once,TGTGCCAGCAGTTTACAGGCGGGACAGGGTCAGCCACCCCTCCACTTT,CASSLQAGQGQPPLHF